This T cell receptor (beta chain) was observed in a study of cytotoxic CD8 clonotypes in ibrutinib-treated CLL. Study details: Outcomes included around 24 partial and 2 complete responses; after median approximately 70 months, 14 stayed remitted and roughly 12 progressed. Response specimens were obtained following a median treatment duration of about twelve months, with a range of 6 to 36.

V lost 5 bases to trimming and J lost 5 bases, with 15 bases between them. The CDR3 consists of 14 residues. Germline V gene sequence: CDR1 LNHDA, CDR2 SQIVND (reference sequence). Assay: immunoSEQ multiplex PCR; the TCRdb copy retains only in-frame clones and omits some. The table includes about 120,000 clones, 75% to 90% detected once. TCR beta libraries used about 1.8 micrograms of genomic DNA from cryopreserved PBMCs. This clonotype originated in a human donor with chronic lymphocytic leukemia. The material sequenced was PBMCs, taken after 24 months of ibrutinib treatment. J is TRBJ2-5 and V is TRBV19; D unclear. CDR3 loop: CASSPNGVGETQYF. The CDR3 region has the DNA TGTGCCAGTAGTCCGAACGGAGTTGGCGAGACCCAGTACTTC.